This T cell receptor beta chain emerged from a study of neurological immune-mediated disorders. TCRdb processed the 5' RACE reads anew with MiXCR; each CDR3 protein has one entry. The sample records 35,000 or so distinct CDR3 sequences, less than 15% being singletons. PBMCs stored at -80 C, numbering 2 million, were the origin of the unsorted libraries. This clonotype was counted many times. CDR3 length: 14 amino acids. The V gene's germline CDR1 is SGHRS and CDR2 YFSETQ. Trimming at V came to 3 bases and at J to 5 bases, leaving 4 bases not matched to a gene. This sequence was found in a woman aged 50 to 65 with HTLV-1-associated myelopathy (HAM/TSP). Sequencing used PBMCs. This sequence joins TRBV5-1 and TRBJ1-4; the match to TRBD1 covers 7 bases. The CDR3 coding sequence is TGCGCCAGCAGCTCCGACAGGGCAAATGAAAAACTGTTTTTT. Translation: CASSSDRANEKLFF.